The clone carrying this T cell receptor beta chain came up once. This sample was taken from a study of patients and donors after allogeneic stem cell transplantation. J lost 4 bases, V lost 0 bases, and 6 bases had no gene match. The length of the CDR3 is 16 residues. Germline V gene data show CDR1 as SEHNR and CDR2 as FQNEAQ (reference sequence). One entry per CDR3 protein, called by TCRdb with MiXCR from the RT-PCR reads. The sample carries 160,000 or so distinct CDR3 sequences, roughly 24% recorded once. The sequence derives from a human donor who was either an allogeneic HSCT recipient or a stem cell or donor lymphocyte infusion donor (not recorded which). It is not recorded whose cells these are; they may come from a transplant donor. The chain couples TRBV7-9 to TRBJ1-5; 7 positions agree with TRBD1. Sample: blood, either unsorted or a sorted T cell fraction (not recorded which). This CDR3 reads CASSLAGTAFNQPQHF. The CDR3 nucleotides read TGTGCCAGCAGCTTAGCCGGGACAGCCTTTAATCAGCCCCAGCATTTT.